This TCR beta chain came from a study of early T cells in non-severe SARS-CoV-2 infection. TCRdb ran MiXCR on the 5' RACE reads and lists one entry per CDR3 protein. The table includes tens of thousands of distinct CDR3 sequences, 9.5% to 15% detected once. CDR1 and CDR2 (germline): LGHNA, YNFKEQ. The CDR3 covers 13 residues. Trimming left V 5 bases short and J 4 bases short, with 9 bases between. The sample holds many counts of this clonotype. This chain connects TRBV4-2 to TRBJ1-5, with D unresolved. Specimen: whole blood, collected at baseline. The receptor's source is an adult who was a healthcare worker with PCR-confirmed SARS-CoV-2 infection or an uninfected control (not recorded which). As DNA, the CDR3 is TGTGCCAGCAGCTGGCAGACAAATCAGCCCCAGCATTTT. It yields the protein CASSWQTNQPQHF.